Listed here are 24 T cell receptor beta chains from one sample, sequenced in a study of CD8 T cell repertoires and HIV-1 epitope variants. Clones were sequenced by immunoSEQ multiplex PCR, and TCRdb holds only the in-frame ones, with some missing. The sample lists 1,500 to 2,000 clones, roughly 73% occurring once. No cognate antigen is known for these TCRs. Sequenced: cultured CD8+ T cells derived from PBMCs. Receptors were obtained from a male donor with HIV.

This clone has a handful of counts. The rearrangement joins TRBV5-6 to TRBJ2-7; D uncertain. Germline V CDR1 and CDR2: SGHDT, YYEEEE. V was trimmed by 3 bases and J by 4 bases, leaving 11 bases between them. There are 13 residues in the CDR3. The CDR3 reads CASSSLHLYEQYF. DNA of the CDR3: TGTGCCAGCAGCTCGTTACATCTATACGAGCAGTACTTC.

The chain is built from TRBV27 and TRBJ2-7; TRBD2 matches 11 bases. V lost 1 base and J lost 3; bases outside the gene matches: 2. The CDR3 spans 15 residues. CDR1 is MNHEY and CDR2 is SMNVEV in the germline V gene (reference sequence). CDR3 sequence (DNA): TGTGCCAGCAGTTTATACCTAGCGGGGGGCTACGAGCAGTACTTC. Its protein product is CASSLYLAGGYEQYF.

This clone is a singleton in its sample. V is TRBV28 and J is TRBJ1-2, with no clear D. The germline V and J ends were trimmed by 4 bases and 8 bases, with 14 bases remaining between them. This CDR3 region has 13 residues. Germline values: CDR1 MDHEN, CDR2 SYDVKM. In DNA form, the CDR3 reads TGTGCCAGCAGTTCGGACCTCCCCTGGGGCTACACCTTC. It translates to CASSSDLPWGYTF.

The rearrangement links TRBV21-1 to TRBJ1-2; no check of the table's D call, TRBD1, against the DNA was made. TRBV21-1 is a pseudogene. The CDR3 has 15 amino acids. This CDR3 reads CASSKVWGTGLGYTF. The CDR3, as DNA: TGTGCCAGCAGCAAGGTGTGGGGGACAGGGTTAGGCTACACCTTC.

This clone was seen only once. The chain couples TRBV19 to TRBJ2-1; no clear D. Germline CDR1 is LNHDA and CDR2 is SQIVND (reference sequence). V was trimmed by 2 bases and J by 5 bases, leaving 7 bases between them. The CDR3 spans 13 residues. The CDR3 sequence: CASSIPGDNEQFF. The CDR3 bases are TGTGCCAGTAGTATACCCGGAGACAATGAGCAGTTCTTC.

The chain recombines TRBV27 with TRBJ2-5; D may be TRBD1 (6 bases). V was cut by 3 bases and J by 4 bases, with 15 bases left in between. This CDR3 contains 15 residues. Germline values: CDR1 MNHEY, CDR2 SMNVEV (reference sequence). CDR3 residues: CASSLSTGMGETQYF. The CDR3 region has the DNA TGTGCCAGCAGTTTGTCTACAGGGATGGGAGAGACCCAGTACTTC.

The chain links TRBV25-1 to TRBJ1-1; no firm D call. The V gene lost 0 bases and the J gene lost 10 bases, with 15 bases spanning the gap. The germline CDR1 and CDR2 sequences are MGHDK and SYGVNS. The CDR3 has 14 amino acids. The CDR3 DNA sequence: TGTGCCAGCAGTGAATACCCAGTGTATTATGGAGCTTTCTTT. The encoded protein is CASSEYPVYYGAFF.

This chain uses TRBV19 with TRBJ2-5; a weak D match, TRBD1 (5 bases). The CDR3 is 13 residues long. V was cut by 1 base and J by 4 bases, with 7 bases left in between. CDR1 and CDR2 from the germline V gene are LNHDA and SQIVND (reference sequence). DNA of the CDR3: TGTGCCAGTAGTATAGTAGGGGTAGAGACCCAGTACTTC. Its protein is CASSIVGVETQYF.

The chain combines TRBV6-5 with TRBJ2-3, with TRBD1 matching 9 bases. The CDR3 sequence is 15 residues long. Germline CDR1 MNHEY, CDR2 SVGAGI. V lost 3 bases and J lost 14; bases outside the gene matches: 15. CDR3 DNA sequence: TGTGCCAGCAGTTATGACCTGACCGGGACAGGGAAGTCGTATTTT. This codes for CASSYDLTGTGKSYF.

This clone has a single count. In DNA, the CDR3 is TGTGCCAGCAGCTTAATAGCGGGGGGTGGCTCCTACAATGAGCAGTTCTTC. This translates into CASSLIAGGGSYNEQFF. The rearrangement joins TRBV7-9 to TRBJ2-1; 10 nucleotides match TRBD2. Germline CDR1 is SEHNR and CDR2 is FQNEAQ (reference sequence). The CDR3 sequence is 17 residues long. Losses at the gene ends were 2 bases for V and 0 bases for J; bases not matched to a gene: 4.

V gene TRBV7-2 combines with J gene TRBJ1-2; possibly TRBD1 for D (6 bases). This CDR3 region has 14 residues. V lost 2 bases, J lost 8 bases, and 15 bases lay in between. CDR1 is SGHTA, CDR2 FQGNSA, per germline. The CDR3 coding sequence is TGTGCCAGCAGCTTACAGGTGCCAGGGGAAGGCTACACCTTC. Its translation is CASSLQVPGEGYTF.

The chain has TRBV27 and TRBJ1-2, with TRBD1 identical over 7 bases. J gave up 1 base and V 6 bases, and 5 bases lay outside the gene matches. CDR1 is MNHEY, CDR2 SMNVEV, per germline (reference sequence). This CDR3 has 14 residues. The CDR3 nucleotides are TGTGCCAGCAGCCGGGACAGCTTTAACTATGGCTACACCTTC. Translating it yields CASSRDSFNYGYTF.

The rearrangement uses TRBV5-4 and TRBJ1-2; D not certain. Trimming removed 4 bases from V and 3 bases from J, with 19 bases in between. CDR3 size: 16 residues. Germline-derived CDR1 and CDR2 are SGHNT and YYREEE (reference sequence). In DNA, the CDR3 is TGTGCCAGCAGCCCTTGGCCGGTAGAATTGGACTATGGCTACACCTTC. This gives the protein CASSPWPVELDYGYTF.

This clone has a handful of counts. The chain employs TRBV2 and TRBJ2-7, with TRBD2 as a possible D gene (6 bases). There are 14 residues in the CDR3. The germline gives CDR1 SNHLY, CDR2 FYNNEI. With 3 bases removed from V and 0 bases from J, the gap between germline ends came to 9 bases. CDR3 in amino acids: CASSERGYSYEQYF. CDR3 nucleotides: TGTGCCAGCAGTGAGCGGGGATACTCCTACGAGCAGTACTTC.

This sequence joins TRBV5-1 and TRBJ2-7, with 11 bases matching TRBD1. The CDR3 contains 17 residues. The germline V gene has CDR1 SGHRS and CDR2 YFSETQ. J gave up 6 bases and V 4 bases, and 15 bases lay outside the gene matches. CDR3 coding DNA: TGCGCCAGCAGCGGCGGGACAGGGGGTCCCGGATCGTCCGAGCAGTACTTC. Amino acids: CASSGGTGGPGSSEQYF.

The chain uses TRBV28 and TRBJ2-1, with TRBD1 as a possible D gene (5 bases). The V gene's germline CDR1 is MDHEN and CDR2 SYDVKM. Trimming left V 6 bases short and J 8 bases short, with 11 bases between. The CDR3 has 12 residues. The CDR3 sequence: CASSSTAYEQFF. CDR3 sequence (DNA): TGTGCCAGCAGCTCGACAGCATATGAGCAGTTCTTC.

The V gene is TRBV4-1, the J gene TRBJ2-1; possibly TRBD2 for D (5 bases). The CDR3 length is 14 residues. V was cut by 0 bases and J by 5 bases, with 8 bases left in between. Per the germline V gene, CDR1 is MGHRA and CDR2 is YSYEKL. The CDR3 DNA follows: TGCGCCAGCAGCCAAGAAACGGGGAACAATGAGCAGTTCTTC. Its translation: CASSQETGNNEQFF.

This chain connects TRBV7-9 to TRBJ2-5; 13 positions agree with TRBD2. J gave up 4 bases and V 5 bases, and 10 bases lay outside the gene matches. The CDR3 runs 17 residues. Germline V gene lookup returns CDR1 SEHNR and CDR2 FQNEAQ (reference sequence). The DNA for the CDR3 is TGTGCCAGCAGCCCTCAGACTAGCGGGGGGCCCGGAGAGACCCAGTACTTC. The encoded protein is CASSPQTSGGPGETQYF. The full variable domain, with the rest looked up from reference TRBV7-9 and TRBJ2-5, is DTGVSQNPRHKITKRGQNVTFRCDPISEHNRLYWYRQTLGQGPEFLTYFQNEAQLEKSRLLSDRFSAERPKGSFSTLEIQRTEQGDSAMYLCASSPQTSGGPGETQYFGPGTRLLVL.

The V gene is TRBV6-5, the J gene TRBJ2-6, with D unclear. This CDR3 has 14 residues. V shed 7 bases and J shed 1 base, with 8 bases lying between them. Germline CDR1 and CDR2: MNHEY and SVGAGI. CDR3 protein: CASTLVSGANVLTF. The CDR3 DNA follows: TGTGCCAGCACCTTAGTATCTGGGGCCAACGTCCTGACTTTC.

CDR3 coding DNA: TGTGCCAGCAGCCCCTTGGGACAGACAACTAATGAAAAACTGTTTTTT. It translates to CASSPLGQTTNEKLFF. The J gene is TRBJ1-4, the V gene TRBV9, with 7 bases aligning to TRBD1. This CDR3 spans 16 amino acids. Germline V gene lookup returns CDR1 SGDLS and CDR2 YYNGEE. Germline trimming cut 4 bases from V and 0 bases from J; bases unmatched to any gene: 6.

The genes are TRBV7-9 and TRBJ2-1; D may be TRBD2 (6 bases). The CDR3 consists of 15 residues. CDR1 SEHNR and CDR2 FQNEAQ come from the germline V gene (reference sequence). With 2 bases removed from V and 4 bases from J, the gap between germline ends came to 12 bases. CDR3: CASSLSSGVYNEQFF. The CDR3, as DNA: TGTGCCAGCAGCTTATCGTCGGGAGTTTACAATGAGCAGTTCTTC.

The gene calls are TRBV7-9 and TRBJ2-2; 7 bases are shared with TRBD1. CDR3 length equals 16 residues. J lost 4 bases, V lost 7 bases, and 12 bases had no gene match. Looked up from germline, CDR1 is SEHNR and CDR2 is FQNEAQ (reference sequence). The CDR3 sequence: CASTPPDREFTGELFF. CDR3 DNA: TGTGCCAGCACCCCCCCCGACAGGGAGTTCACCGGGGAGCTGTTTTTT.

V usage is TRBV6-5 and J usage is TRBJ2-1, with D maybe TRBD1 (6 bases). The ends were cut back, 6 bases at V and 9 bases at J, with 15 bases in the middle. From germline, CDR1 is MNHEY and CDR2 SVGAGI. The CDR3 is 13 amino acids. The CDR3 sequence is CASSPTTGTEQFF. The DNA of the CDR3 is TGTGCCAGCAGCCCTACAACAGGGACTGAGCAGTTCTTC.

This chain joins TRBV4-2 and TRBJ2-7; no reliable D call. With 0 bases removed from V and 3 bases from J, the gap between germline ends came to 9 bases. The germline V gene encodes CDR1 LGHNA and CDR2 YNFKEQ. CDR3 length: 14 residues. CDR3 DNA: TGTGCCAGCAGCCAAGATCTTGGAAGCTACGAGCAGTACTTC. This translates into CASSQDLGSYEQYF.